The present TCR beta chain was sequenced within a study of T cell changes during pregnancy in multiple sclerosis. Germline V lookup: CDR1 SNHLY, CDR2 FYNNEI. This CDR3 has 14 amino acids. V was shortened by 6 bases and J by 7 bases, with 15 bases between the two germline ends. Here immunoSEQ multiplex PCR was the method, and the copy in TCRdb shows in-frame clones only, minus some. The sample contains fewer than 60,000 clones, approximately 91% of which appear only once. This rearrangement joins TRBV2 to TRBJ1-4; D is possibly TRBD1 (5 bases). Sequencing used peripheral blood, obtained in the second trimester of pregnancy. This TCR came from a female donor with multiple sclerosis, enrolled in a pregnancy study. In nucleotides, the CDR3 is TGTGCCAGCAGAGCCGGGGGGTCTGGTGAAAAACTGTTTTTT. The encoded protein is CASRAGGSGEKLFF. The complete variable domain, with remaining parts taken from reference TRBV2 and TRBJ1-4, reads EPEVTQTPSHQVTQMGQEVILRCVPISNHLYFYWYRQILGQKVEFLVSFYNNEISEKSEIFDDQFSVERPDGSNFTLKIRSTKLEDSAMYFCASRAGGSGEKLFFGSGTQLSVL.